These 27 T cell receptor beta chains share one sample of origin, sequenced in a study of blood T cell repertoires in COVID-19. Method: immunoSEQ multiplex PCR; TCRdb's copy keeps in-frame clones and lacks some. The table has more than 95,000 clones, roughly 90% seen once. The material sequenced was peripheral blood. The origin of the receptors is a woman aged 80 or over with acute or convalescent COVID-19.

The rearrangement links TRBV27 to TRBJ2-1; 8 bases align to TRBD2. V trimming: 10 bases; J trimming: 8 bases; junction bases outside the gene matches: 10. Germline V gene lookup returns CDR1 MNHEY and CDR2 SMNVEV (reference sequence). There are 13 residues in the CDR3. CDR3 nucleotides: TGTGCCATCTCCGGGACTAGTTCATATGAGCAGTTCTTC. It yields the protein CAISGTSSYEQFF.

The J gene is TRBJ1-2, the V gene TRBV10-3; D is unresolved. V was trimmed by 0 bases and J by 4 bases, leaving 15 bases between them. CDR3 length equals 16 residues. The germline CDR1 and CDR2 sequences are ENHRY and SYGVKD. CDR3 in amino acids: CAISESMQYSSYGYTF. In DNA form, the CDR3 reads TGTGCCATCAGTGAGTCGATGCAGTATAGCAGCTATGGCTACACCTTC.

The rearrangement joins TRBV5-1 to TRBJ2-1; maybe TRBD1 (8 bases). There are 21 residues in the CDR3. The germline V gene has CDR1 SGHRS and CDR2 YFSETQ. Trimming removed 3 bases at V and 0 bases at J, with 28 bases between. CDR3 region: CASSWGGGQGTARGSYNEQFF. CDR3 bases: TGCGCCAGCAGCTGGGGGGGTGGACAGGGAACGGCTAGGGGCTCCTACAATGAGCAGTTCTTC.

The chain couples TRBV5-1 to TRBJ2-7, with D perhaps matching TRBD1 (6 bases). V was shortened by 1 base and J by 5 bases, with 10 bases between the two germline ends. This CDR3 spans 13 amino acids. CDR1 and CDR2 from the germline V gene are SGHRS and YFSETQ. DNA of the CDR3: TGCGCCAGCAGCTTGCAACAGGGTAACGAGCAGTACTTC. Its translation is CASSLQQGNEQYF. The entire variable domain, with the rest obtained from reference TRBV5-1 and TRBJ2-7, is as follows: KAGVTQTPRYLIKTRGQQVTLSCSPISGHRSVSWYQQTPGQGLQFLFEYFSETQRNKGNFPGRFSGRQFSNSRSEMNVSTLELGDSALYLCASSLQQGNEQYFGPGTRLTVT.

In DNA, the CDR3 is TGTGCCAGCAGTTCAGGACAGAACAATGAGCAGTTCTTC. Its protein product is CASSSGQNNEQFF. The chain couples TRBV6-5 to TRBJ2-1; a possible D gene is TRBD1 (6 bases). V was cut by 4 bases and J by 5 bases, with 9 bases left in between. Germline values: CDR1 MNHEY, CDR2 SVGAGI. The CDR3 is made up of 13 amino acids.

This CDR3 reads CASSVAGGNEQYF. The CDR3 coding sequence is TGTGCCAGCAGCGTAGCCGGGGGGAACGAGCAGTACTTC. This chain uses TRBV9 with TRBJ2-7; 7 nucleotides align to TRBD2. Trimming removed 0 bases from V and 5 bases from J; junction bases left unmatched: 2. Germline-derived CDR1 and CDR2 are SGDLS and YYNGEE. This CDR3 is built from 13 residues.

This clone showed up just once. The gene calls are TRBV3-1 (or the pseudogene TRBV3-2) and TRBJ1-2; 7 nucleotides align to TRBD1. The CDR3 extends over 14 amino acids. Trimming removed 1 base from V and 4 bases from J; junction bases left unmatched: 3. Germline V lookup: CDR1 LGHDT, CDR2 YNNKEL (reference sequence). CDR3 DNA: TGTGCCAGCAGCCAAGGGACAGGCGGCTATGGCTACACCTTC. Translation gives CASSQGTGGYGYTF.

The chain combines TRBV2 with TRBJ2-3; 14 nucleotides match TRBD2. Germline V gene sequence: CDR1 SNHLY, CDR2 FYNNEI. Trimming removed 1 base from V and 5 bases from J; junction bases left unmatched: 11. This CDR3 region has 19 residues. The DNA for the CDR3 is TGTGCCAGCAGTGAAGGAACTTCGGGACTAGCGGGAGACGGAGATACGCAGTATTTT. This sequence encodes CASSEGTSGLAGDGDTQYF.

This sequence joins TRBV5-4 and TRBJ2-7; 7 nucleotides agree with TRBD1. This CDR3 region has 19 residues. Losses at the gene ends were 0 bases for V and 0 bases for J; bases not matched to a gene: 15. The germline CDR1 and CDR2 sequences are SGHNT and YYREEE (reference sequence). CDR3 nucleotides: TGTGCCAGCAGCTTGGTAACCGGGACAGCTGATCTCAGCTCCTACGAGCAGTACTTC. It encodes CASSLVTGTADLSSYEQYF. Drawing the rest from reference TRBV5-4 and TRBJ2-7, the complete variable domain is ETGVTQSPTHLIKTRGQQVTLRCSSQSGHNTVSWYQQALGQGPQFIFQYYREEENGRGNFPPRFSGLQFPNYSSELNVNALELDDSALYLCASSLVTGTADLSSYEQYFGPGTRLTVT.

The sample holds a few counts of this clone. The V and J genes are TRBV19 and TRBJ1-1; 9 nucleotides match TRBD1. The V gene end was trimmed by 5 bases and the J gene end by 5 bases; junction bases not matched to a gene: 6. The CDR3 spans 14 residues. Germline V gives CDR1 LNHDA, CDR2 SQIVND (reference sequence). The CDR3 is CASSQQGAGTEAFF. The CDR3 DNA is TGTGCCAGTAGTCAACAGGGGGCTGGAACTGAAGCTTTCTTT.

V usage is TRBV29-1 and J usage is TRBJ2-1; no reliable D call. Germline CDR1 SQVTM, CDR2 ANQGSEA. CDR3 size: 13 residues. Deletions cut 3 bases from V and 0 bases from J, with 6 bases between. The CDR3 spells CSVDGHSYNEQFF. The CDR3 DNA is TGCAGCGTTGATGGCCACTCCTACAATGAGCAGTTCTTC.

V and J are TRBV3-1 (or the pseudogene TRBV3-2) and TRBJ1-1; D not resolved. CDR3 size: 14 residues. Germline CDR1 reads LGHDT; CDR2 reads YNNKEL (reference sequence). The V end lost 4 bases, the J end lost 0 bases, and 9 bases lay between the germline ends. The CDR3 is CASSRGPLNTEAFF. For the CDR3, the DNA is TGTGCCAGCAGCCGTGGGCCGTTGAACACTGAAGCTTTCTTT.

V usage is TRBV19 and J usage is TRBJ1-2; TRBD1 matches at 7 bases. The CDR3 extends over 14 amino acids. Unmatched junction bases numbered 8, after V lost 3 bases and J lost 7 bases. Germline loops: CDR1 LNHDA, CDR2 SQIVND (reference sequence). The CDR3 sequence: CASSMGGQIFGYTF. Here the CDR3 DNA reads TGTGCCAGTAGTATGGGGGGACAGATTTTTGGCTACACCTTC. Full variable domain (missing parts from reference TRBV19 and TRBJ1-2): DGGITQSPKYLFRKEGQNVTLSCEQNLNHDAMYWYRQDPGQGLRLIYYSQIVNDFQKGDIAEGYSVSREKKESFPLTVTSAQKNPTAFYLCASSMGGQIFGYTFGSGTRLTVV.

The table lists this clone with a few counts. The CDR3, as DNA: TGTGCCAGCAGCTTAGCTCGTCTCGAGCAGTACTTC. It yields the protein CASSLARLEQYF. The genes are TRBV7-8 and TRBJ2-7, with no clear D. This CDR3 has 12 residues. Germline CDR1 is SGHVS and CDR2 is FQNEAQ. V was trimmed by 0 bases and J by 6 bases, leaving 6 bases between them.

The rearrangement joins TRBV6-5 to TRBJ1-4; no firm D call. Between the trimmed V and J ends, which lost 6 bases and 0 bases, there was a span of 8 bases. CDR1 is MNHEY, CDR2 SVGAGI, per germline. The CDR3 has 14 residues. In nucleotides, the CDR3 is TGTGCCAGCAGGGCAGGTCCAACTAATGAAAAACTGTTTTTT. Amino acids: CASRAGPTNEKLFF.

This chain uses TRBV5-1 with TRBJ2-1, with TRBD2 matching 13 bases. The trim removed 4 bases at V and 5 bases at J, leaving 6 bases unmatched. The CDR3 is made up of 16 amino acids. CDR1 is SGHRS and CDR2 is YFSETQ in the germline V gene. CDR3 region: CASSTLAGGPHNEQFF. For the CDR3, the DNA is TGCGCCAGCAGCACACTAGCGGGGGGGCCCCACAATGAGCAGTTCTTC.

The gene calls are TRBV3-1 (or the pseudogene TRBV3-2) and TRBJ2-5, with TRBD2 matching over 12 bases. The germline V gene has CDR1 LGHDT and CDR2 YNNKEL (reference sequence). This CDR3 has 15 amino acids. V trimming: 4 bases; J trimming: 5 bases; junction bases outside the gene matches: 5. This CDR3 reads CASSLYLAGGETQYF. CDR3 in DNA: TGTGCCAGCAGCCTTTACCTAGCGGGGGGGGAGACCCAGTACTTC.

This chain links TRBV5-1 with TRBJ2-3; 9 positions agree with TRBD2. This CDR3 has 16 residues. The V gene's germline CDR1 is SGHRS and CDR2 YFSETQ. Unmatched junction bases numbered 6, after V lost 1 base and J lost 3 bases. The CDR3 protein is CASSLSAGGRTDTQYF. The CDR3 nucleotides are TGCGCCAGCAGCTTGTCGGCGGGAGGGCGGACAGATACGCAGTATTTT.

The J gene is TRBJ1-2, the V gene TRBV5-1; 7 bases line up with TRBD1. Per germline, CDR1 SGHRS and CDR2 YFSETQ. V dropped 4 bases and J dropped 5; count of bases not matched to a gene: 8. The CDR3 length is 14 residues. The CDR3 DNA sequence: TGCGCCAGCAGCATTAGACAGGGCGTATATGGCTACACCTTC. It is translated as CASSIRQGVYGYTF.

V gene TRBV19 combines with J gene TRBJ1-5; 10 bases fit TRBD1. V gave up 6 bases and J gave up 6 bases; unmatched junction bases: 11. Germline-derived CDR1 and CDR2 are LNHDA and SQIVND (reference sequence). This CDR3 contains 16 residues. The CDR3 DNA follows: TGTGCCAGTAGAGGCCCTGGACAGGGGGTTCTTCAGCCCCAGCATTTT. Translation gives CASRGPGQGVLQPQHF.

A remark on this clone: Other DNA sequences of this sample code for an identical CDR3. The CDR3 reads CASSAGETQYF. The CDR3 nucleotides read TGTGCCAGCAGTGCGGGGGAGACCCAGTACTTC. The chain employs TRBV2 and TRBJ2-5, with a possible D match to TRBD2 (5 bases). The length of the CDR3 is 11 residues. Germline V lookup: CDR1 SNHLY, CDR2 FYNNEI. The V gene lost 4 bases and the J gene lost 5 bases, with 5 bases spanning the gap.

A remark on this clone: This same CDR3 is encoded by further DNA sequences in the sample. The J gene is TRBJ2-3, the V gene TRBV19, with 13 bases identical to TRBD2. Per the germline V gene, CDR1 is LNHDA and CDR2 is SQIVND (reference sequence). This CDR3 comprises 15 residues. V was pared by 4 bases and J by 3 bases, with 1 base of the junction left unmatched. CDR3 sequence: CASSTGLAGTDTQYF. CDR3 coding DNA: TGTGCCAGTAGTACGGGACTAGCGGGAACAGATACGCAGTATTTT.

The genes are TRBV28 and TRBJ2-3; 11 bases align to TRBD2. Looked up from germline, CDR1 is MDHEN and CDR2 is SYDVKM. The V segment lost 6 bases and the J segment 0 bases; nucleotides outside the gene matches: 8. The CDR3 spans 17 residues. CDR3 sequence reads: CASSPTSGITSTDTQYF. For the CDR3, the DNA is TGTGCCAGCAGCCCGACTAGCGGGATCACTAGCACAGATACGCAGTATTTT.

The V gene is TRBV25-1, the J gene TRBJ1-1, with 8 nucleotides matching TRBD1. Trimming cost V 5 bases and J 3 bases; bases outside gene matches: 8. Germline CDR1 is MGHDK and CDR2 is SYGVNS. The CDR3 is 15 amino acids. This CDR3 reads CASSSRRGLDTEAFF. The CDR3 coding sequence is TGTGCCAGCAGTAGTCGCAGGGGGCTGGACACTGAAGCTTTCTTT.

CDR3 nucleotide sequence: TGTGCCACCAGCACAGGGTTCCAAAACATTCAGTACTTC. Protein: CATSTGFQNIQYF. This chain links TRBV24-1 with TRBJ2-4, with a tentative D call TRBD1 (6 bases). The CDR3 contains 13 residues. The V gene lost 7 bases and the J gene lost 5 bases, with 11 bases spanning the gap. Germline lookup yields CDR1 KGHDR and CDR2 SFDVKD.

The rearrangement links TRBV28 to TRBJ1-2, with D perhaps TRBD1 (6 bases). Germline V gives CDR1 MDHEN, CDR2 SYDVKM. The CDR3 totals 13 residues. Trimming took off 6 bases at V and 4 bases at J, with 12 bases between the two ends. The DNA for the CDR3 is TGTGCCAGCAGGACCCCAGGGGCCTATGGCTACACCTTC. It codes for CASRTPGAYGYTF.

The sample holds one count of this clone. Other DNA sequences in the same sample also yield this CDR3. The chain has TRBV28 and TRBJ2-5; 15 bases line up with TRBD2. This CDR3 is built from 17 residues. Germline V gene sequence: CDR1 MDHEN, CDR2 SYDVKM. With 7 bases clipped from V and 5 bases from J, the junction kept 11 bases outside the gene matches. In nucleotides, the CDR3 is TGTGCCAGCACTCTTGGGGGACTAGCGGGAGGCTGGGAGACCCAGTACTTC. Translated, it gives CASTLGGLAGGWETQYF.